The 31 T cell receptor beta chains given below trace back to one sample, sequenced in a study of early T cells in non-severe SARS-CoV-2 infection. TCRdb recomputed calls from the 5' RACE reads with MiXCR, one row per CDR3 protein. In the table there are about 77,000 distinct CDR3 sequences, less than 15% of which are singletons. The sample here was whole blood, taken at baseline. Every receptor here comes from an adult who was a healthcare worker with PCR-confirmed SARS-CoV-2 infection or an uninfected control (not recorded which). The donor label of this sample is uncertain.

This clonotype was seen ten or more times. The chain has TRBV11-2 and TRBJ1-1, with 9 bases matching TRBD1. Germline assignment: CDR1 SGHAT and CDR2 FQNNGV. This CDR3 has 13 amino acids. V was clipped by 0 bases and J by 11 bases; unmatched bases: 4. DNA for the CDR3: TGTGCCAGCAGCTTAGATCGCGACAGGGGGGCTTTCTTT. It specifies CASSLDRDRGAFF.

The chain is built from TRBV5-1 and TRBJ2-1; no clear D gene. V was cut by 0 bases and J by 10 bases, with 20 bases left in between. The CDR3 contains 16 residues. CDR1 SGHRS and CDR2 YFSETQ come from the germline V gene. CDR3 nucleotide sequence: TGCGCCAGCAGCTTGGCCCACTCACCGGTTCGTTACGAGCAGTTCTTC. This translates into CASSLAHSPVRYEQFF.

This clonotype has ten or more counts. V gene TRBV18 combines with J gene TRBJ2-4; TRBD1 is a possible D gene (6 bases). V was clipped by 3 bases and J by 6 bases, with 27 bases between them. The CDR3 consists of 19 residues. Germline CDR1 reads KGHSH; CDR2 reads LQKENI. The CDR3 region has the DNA TGTGCCAGCTCACCTCCTATCATCCCATACAGGGAAGGGAGAAACATTCAGTACTTC. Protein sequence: CASSPPIIPYREGRNIQYF.

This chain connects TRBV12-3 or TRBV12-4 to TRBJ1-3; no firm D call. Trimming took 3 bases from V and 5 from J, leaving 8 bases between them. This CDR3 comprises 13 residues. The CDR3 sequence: CASSLGDRNTIYF. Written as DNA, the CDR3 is TGTGCCAGCAGTTTGGGAGACCGAAACACCATATATTTT.

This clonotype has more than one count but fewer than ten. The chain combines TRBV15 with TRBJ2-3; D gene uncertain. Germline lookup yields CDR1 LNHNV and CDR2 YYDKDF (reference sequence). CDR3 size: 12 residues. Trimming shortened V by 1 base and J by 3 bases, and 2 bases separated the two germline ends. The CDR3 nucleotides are TGTGCCACCAGCAGAGGAACAGATACGCAGTATTTT. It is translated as CATSRGTDTQYF.

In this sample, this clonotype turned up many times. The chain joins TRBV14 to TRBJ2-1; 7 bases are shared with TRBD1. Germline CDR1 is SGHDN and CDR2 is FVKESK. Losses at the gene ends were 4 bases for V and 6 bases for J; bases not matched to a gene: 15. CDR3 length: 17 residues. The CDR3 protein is CASSPYKRTGLINEQFF. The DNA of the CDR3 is TGTGCCAGCAGCCCTTATAAGCGGACAGGCTTGATCAATGAGCAGTTCTTC.

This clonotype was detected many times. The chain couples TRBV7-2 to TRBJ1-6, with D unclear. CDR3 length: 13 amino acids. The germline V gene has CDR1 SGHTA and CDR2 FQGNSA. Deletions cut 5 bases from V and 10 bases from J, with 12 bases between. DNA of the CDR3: TGTGCCAGCAGCCCCACCCCCAAATCACCCCTCCACTTT. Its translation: CASSPTPKSPLHF.

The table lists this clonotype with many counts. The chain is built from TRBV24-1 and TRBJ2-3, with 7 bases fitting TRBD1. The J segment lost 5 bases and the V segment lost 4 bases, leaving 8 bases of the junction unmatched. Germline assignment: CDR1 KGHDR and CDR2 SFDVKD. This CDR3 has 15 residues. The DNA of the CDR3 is TGTGCCACCAGTGACCCGGGGACAGTAGGAGATACGCAGTATTTT. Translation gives CATSDPGTVGDTQYF.

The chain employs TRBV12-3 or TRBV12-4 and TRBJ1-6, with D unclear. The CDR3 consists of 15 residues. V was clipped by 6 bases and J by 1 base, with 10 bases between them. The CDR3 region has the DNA TGTGCCAGCAGCTCAAGGGTATCCTATAATTCACCCCTCCACTTT. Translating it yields CASSSRVSYNSPLHF.

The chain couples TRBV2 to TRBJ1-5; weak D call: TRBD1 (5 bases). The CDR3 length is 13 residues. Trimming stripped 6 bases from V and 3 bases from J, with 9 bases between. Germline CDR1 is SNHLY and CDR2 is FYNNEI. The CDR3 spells CASRPGYNQPQHF. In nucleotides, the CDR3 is TGTGCCAGCAGGCCAGGGTACAATCAGCCCCAGCATTTT.

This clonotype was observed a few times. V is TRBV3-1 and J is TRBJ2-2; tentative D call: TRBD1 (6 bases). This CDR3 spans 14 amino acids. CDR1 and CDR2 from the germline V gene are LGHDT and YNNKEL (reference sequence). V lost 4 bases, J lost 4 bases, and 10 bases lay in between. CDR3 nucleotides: TGTGCCAGCAGCCGGCAGGGGACCACCGGGGAGCTGTTTTTT. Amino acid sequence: CASSRQGTTGELFF.

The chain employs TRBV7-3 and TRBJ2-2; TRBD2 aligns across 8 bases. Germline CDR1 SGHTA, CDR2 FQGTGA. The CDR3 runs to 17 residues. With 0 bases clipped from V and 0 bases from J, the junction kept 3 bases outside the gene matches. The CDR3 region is CASSLTSSGPNTGELFF. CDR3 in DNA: TGTGCCAGCAGCTTAACGTCTAGCGGGCCGAACACCGGGGAGCTGTTTTTT.

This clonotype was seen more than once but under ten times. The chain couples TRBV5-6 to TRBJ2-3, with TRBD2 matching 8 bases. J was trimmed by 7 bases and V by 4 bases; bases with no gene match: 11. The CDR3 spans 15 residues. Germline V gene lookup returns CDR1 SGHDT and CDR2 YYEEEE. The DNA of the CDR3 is TGTGCCAGCAGCAGCGGGACTAGTGGGGGGTATACGCAGTATTTT. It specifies CASSSGTSGGYTQYF.

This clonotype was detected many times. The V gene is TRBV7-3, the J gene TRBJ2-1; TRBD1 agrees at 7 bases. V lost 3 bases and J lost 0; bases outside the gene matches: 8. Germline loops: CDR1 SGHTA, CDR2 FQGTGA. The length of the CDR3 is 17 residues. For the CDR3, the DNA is TGTGCCAGCAGCTTGATGGGCACAGGGGTCTCCTACAATGAGCAGTTCTTC. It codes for CASSLMGTGVSYNEQFF. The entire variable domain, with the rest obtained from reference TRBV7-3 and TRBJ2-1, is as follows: GAGVSQTPSNKVTEKGKYVELRCDPISGHTALYWYRQSLGQGPEFLIYFQGTGAADDSGLPNDRFFAVRPEGSVSTLKIQRTERGDSAVYLCASSLMGTGVSYNEQFFGPGTRLTVL.

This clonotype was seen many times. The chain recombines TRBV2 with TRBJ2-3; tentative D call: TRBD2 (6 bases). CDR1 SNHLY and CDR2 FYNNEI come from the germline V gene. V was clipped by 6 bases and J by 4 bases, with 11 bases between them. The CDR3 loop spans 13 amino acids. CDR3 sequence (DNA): TGTGCCAGCAGCGGGAGCAAGGCAGATACGCAGTATTTT. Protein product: CASSGSKADTQYF.

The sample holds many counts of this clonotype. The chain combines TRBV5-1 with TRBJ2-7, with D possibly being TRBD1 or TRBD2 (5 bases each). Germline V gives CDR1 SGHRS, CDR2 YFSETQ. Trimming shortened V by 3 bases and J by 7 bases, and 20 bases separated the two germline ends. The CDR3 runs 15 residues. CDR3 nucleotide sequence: TGCGCCAGCAGCTCCCTGTTAAGAGGGGCGGAGGAGCAGTACTTC. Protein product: CASSSLLRGAEEQYF.

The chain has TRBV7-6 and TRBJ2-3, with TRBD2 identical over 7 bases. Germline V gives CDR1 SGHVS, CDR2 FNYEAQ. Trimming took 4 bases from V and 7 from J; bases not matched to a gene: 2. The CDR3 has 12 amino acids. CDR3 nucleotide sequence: TGTGCCAGCAGCTCCAGCGGGAATACGCAGTATTTT. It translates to CASSSSGNTQYF.

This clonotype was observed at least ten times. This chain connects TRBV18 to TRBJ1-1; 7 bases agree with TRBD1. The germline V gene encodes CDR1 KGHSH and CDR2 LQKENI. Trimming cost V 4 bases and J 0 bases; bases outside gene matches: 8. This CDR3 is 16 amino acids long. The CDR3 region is CASSRGQGGMNTEAFF. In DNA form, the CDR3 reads TGTGCCAGCTCACGGGGCCAGGGGGGTATGAACACTGAAGCTTTCTTT.

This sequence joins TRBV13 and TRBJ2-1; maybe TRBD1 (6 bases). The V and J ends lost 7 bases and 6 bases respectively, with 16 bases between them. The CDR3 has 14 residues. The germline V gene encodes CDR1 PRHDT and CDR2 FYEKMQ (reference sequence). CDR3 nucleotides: TGTGCCAGCACCAGGGGTAGCCCAGGCAATGAGCAGTTCTTC. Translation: CASTRGSPGNEQFF.

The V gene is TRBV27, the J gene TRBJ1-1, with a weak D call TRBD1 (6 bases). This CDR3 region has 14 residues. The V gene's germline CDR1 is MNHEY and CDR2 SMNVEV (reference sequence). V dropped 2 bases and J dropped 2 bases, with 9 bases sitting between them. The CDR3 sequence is CASSLGGPNTEAFF. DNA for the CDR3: TGTGCCAGCAGTTTAGGGGGCCCTAACACTGAAGCTTTCTTT.

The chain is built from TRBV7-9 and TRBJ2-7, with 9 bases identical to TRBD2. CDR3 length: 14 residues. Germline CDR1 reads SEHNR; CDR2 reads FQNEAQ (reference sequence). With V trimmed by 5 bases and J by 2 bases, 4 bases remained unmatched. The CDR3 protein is CASSASGGTYEQYF. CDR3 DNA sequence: TGTGCCAGCAGCGCAAGCGGGGGGACCTACGAGCAGTACTTC.

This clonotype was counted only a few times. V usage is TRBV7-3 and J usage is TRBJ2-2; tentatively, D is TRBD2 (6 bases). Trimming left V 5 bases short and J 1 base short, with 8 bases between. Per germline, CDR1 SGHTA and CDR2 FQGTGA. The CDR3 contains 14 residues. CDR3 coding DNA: TGTGCCAGCAGCCGTAGCGGGAACACCGGGGAGCTGTTTTTT. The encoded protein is CASSRSGNTGELFF.

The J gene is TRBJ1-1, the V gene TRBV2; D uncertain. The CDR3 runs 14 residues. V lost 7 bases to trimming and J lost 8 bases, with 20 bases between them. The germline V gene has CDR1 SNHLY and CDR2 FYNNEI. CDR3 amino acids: CASTDKTRGTEAFF. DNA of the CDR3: TGTGCCAGCACCGATAAGACCAGAGGTACCGAAGCTTTCTTT.

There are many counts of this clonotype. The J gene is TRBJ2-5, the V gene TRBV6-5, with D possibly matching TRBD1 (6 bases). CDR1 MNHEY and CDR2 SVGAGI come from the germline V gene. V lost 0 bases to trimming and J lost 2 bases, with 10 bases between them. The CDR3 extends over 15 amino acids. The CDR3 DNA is TGTGCCAGCAGTTACTCATCCGGGACACAAGAGACCCAGTACTTC. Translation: CASSYSSGTQETQYF.

In nucleotides, the CDR3 is TGTGCCAGCTCTGCGAGAAATCAGCCCCAGCATTTT. Its translation: CASSARNQPQHF. The rearrangement uses TRBV5-6 and TRBJ1-5, with no clear D. The CDR3 extends over 12 amino acids. Germline CDR1 reads SGHDT; CDR2 reads YYEEEE. Trimming removed 7 bases from V and 4 bases from J, with 9 bases in between. Supplemented by reference TRBV5-6 and TRBJ1-5, the full variable domain reads DAGVTQSPTHLIKTRGQQVTLRCSPKSGHDTVSWYQQALGQGPQFIFQYYEEEERQRGNFPDRFSGHQFPNYSSELNVNALLLGDSALYLCASSARNQPQHFGDGTRLSIL.

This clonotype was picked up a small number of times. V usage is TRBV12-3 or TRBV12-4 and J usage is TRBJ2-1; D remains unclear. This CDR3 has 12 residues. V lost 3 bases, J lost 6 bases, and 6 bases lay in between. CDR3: CASSFRVNEQFF. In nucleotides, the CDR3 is TGTGCCAGCAGTTTCCGGGTCAATGAGCAGTTCTTC.

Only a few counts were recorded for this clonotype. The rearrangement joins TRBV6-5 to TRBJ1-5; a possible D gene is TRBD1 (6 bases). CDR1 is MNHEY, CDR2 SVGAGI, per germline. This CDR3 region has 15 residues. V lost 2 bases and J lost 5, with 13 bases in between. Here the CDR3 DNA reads TGTGCCAGCAGTTACGGGGAGGGGGGAGATCAGCCCCAGCATTTT. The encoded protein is CASSYGEGGDQPQHF.

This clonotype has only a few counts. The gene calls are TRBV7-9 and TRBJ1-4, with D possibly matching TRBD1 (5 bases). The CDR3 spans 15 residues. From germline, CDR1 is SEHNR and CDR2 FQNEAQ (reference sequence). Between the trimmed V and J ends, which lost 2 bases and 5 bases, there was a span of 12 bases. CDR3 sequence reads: CASSLSGGDNEKLFF. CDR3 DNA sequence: TGTGCCAGCAGCTTAAGCGGAGGGGACAATGAAAAACTGTTTTTT.

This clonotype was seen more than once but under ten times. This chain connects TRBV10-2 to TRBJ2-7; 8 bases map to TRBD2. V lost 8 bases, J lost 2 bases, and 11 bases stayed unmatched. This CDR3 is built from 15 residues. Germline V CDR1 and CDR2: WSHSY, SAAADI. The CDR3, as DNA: TGCGCCAGCGTCAAAGTCACGGGACTAGCCTACGAGCAGTACTTC. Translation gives CASVKVTGLAYEQYF.

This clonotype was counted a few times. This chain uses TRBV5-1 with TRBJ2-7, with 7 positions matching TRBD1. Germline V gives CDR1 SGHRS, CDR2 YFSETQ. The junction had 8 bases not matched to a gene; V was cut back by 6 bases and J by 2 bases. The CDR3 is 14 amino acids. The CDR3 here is CASTISTGTYEQYF. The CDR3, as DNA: TGCGCCAGCACCATTTCGACAGGGACCTACGAGCAGTACTTC.

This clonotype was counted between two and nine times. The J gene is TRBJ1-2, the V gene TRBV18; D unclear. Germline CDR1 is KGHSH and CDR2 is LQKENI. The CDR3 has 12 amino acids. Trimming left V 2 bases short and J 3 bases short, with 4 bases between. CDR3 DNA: TGTGCCAGCTCACCAGGGGACTATGGCTACACCTTC. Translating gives CASSPGDYGYTF.